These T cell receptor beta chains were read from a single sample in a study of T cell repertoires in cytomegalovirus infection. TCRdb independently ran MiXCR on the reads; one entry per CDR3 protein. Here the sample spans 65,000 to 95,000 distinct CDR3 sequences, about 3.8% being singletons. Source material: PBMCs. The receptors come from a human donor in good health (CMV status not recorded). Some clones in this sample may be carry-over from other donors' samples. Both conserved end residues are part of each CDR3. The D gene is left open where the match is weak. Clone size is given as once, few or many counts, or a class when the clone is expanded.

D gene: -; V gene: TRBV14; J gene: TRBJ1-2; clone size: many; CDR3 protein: CASSQNTGKYGYTF; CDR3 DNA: TGTGCCAGCAGCCAGAATACAGGGAAATATGGCTACACCTTC
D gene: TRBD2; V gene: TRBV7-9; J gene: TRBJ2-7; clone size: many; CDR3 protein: CAGGEGYEQYF; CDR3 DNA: TGTGCCGGGGGGGAGGGCTACGAGCAGTACTTC
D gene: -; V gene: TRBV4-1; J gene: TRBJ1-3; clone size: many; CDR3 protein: CASSHYGGNTIYF; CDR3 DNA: TGCGCCAGCAGCCACTACGGAGGAAACACCATATATTTT
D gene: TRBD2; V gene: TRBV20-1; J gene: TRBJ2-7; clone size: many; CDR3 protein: CSASRTSGGAYEQYF; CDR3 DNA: TGCAGTGCTAGCCGGACTAGCGGGGGGGCCTACGAGCAGTACTTC
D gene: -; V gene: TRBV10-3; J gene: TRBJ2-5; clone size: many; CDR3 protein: CAISGEGLARKETQYF; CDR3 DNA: TGTGCCATCAGTGGCGAGGGGCTAGCAAGAAAAGAGACCCAGTACTTC
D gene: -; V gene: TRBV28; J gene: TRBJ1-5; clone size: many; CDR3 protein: CASSTSTPTEYSNQPQHF; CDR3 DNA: -
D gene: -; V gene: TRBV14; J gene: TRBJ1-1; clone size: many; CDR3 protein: CASSPRKGVEAFF; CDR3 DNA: TGTGCCAGCAGCCCCCGAAAGGGGGTTGAAGCTTTCTTT
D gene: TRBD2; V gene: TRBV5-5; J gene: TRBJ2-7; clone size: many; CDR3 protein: CVSRISLGGTYEQYF; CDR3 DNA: TGTGTCAGCAGAATCTCTCTGGGAGGGACCTACGAGCAGTACTTC
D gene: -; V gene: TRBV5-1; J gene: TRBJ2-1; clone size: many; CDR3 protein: CASNGEHSSYNEQFF; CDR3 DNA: TGCGCCAGCAATGGAGAGCACAGCTCCTACAATGAGCAGTTCTTC
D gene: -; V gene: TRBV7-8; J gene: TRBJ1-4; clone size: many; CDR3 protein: CASSLVRIPPTEKLFF; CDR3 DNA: TGTGCCAGCAGCTTAGTCCGGATCCCTCCTACAGAAAAACTGTTTTTT